This T cell receptor (beta chain) stems from a study of CD8+ T cells in alopecia areata. Background on the study: Twice a day, 5 to 10 mg of oral tofacitinib was administered to treated patients. A 6-month off-drug phase came after tofacitinib, which had lasted 6 to 18 months.

This clone has just a few counts. The antigen is unknown. General observations from the study: Lesional scalp, especially alopecia totalis/universalis, showed higher clonality than normal scalp.

Extracted from the samples, RNA was reverse transcribed into cDNA to serve as the sequencing template. Profiled with immunoSEQ multiplex PCR; TCRdb holds only in-frame clones, not every one. This sample has about 130,000 clones, with about 57% found just once. The CDR3 totals 15 residues. The germline CDR1 and CDR2 sequences are SGHRS and YFSETQ. V lost 3 bases, J lost 8 bases, and 18 bases lay in between. Obtained from alopecia areata patients were lesional scalp punch biopsies along with peripheral blood. The TCR comes from a human donor with alopecia areata. The V gene is TRBV5-1, the J gene TRBJ2-1, with D tentatively TRBD1 (5 bases). Sequencing was performed on CD4+ T cells sorted from blood, taken at week 0. This CDR3 reads CASSSTLAGPYEQFF. Here the CDR3 DNA reads TGCGCCAGCAGCTCGACTTTAGCAGGGCCCTATGAGCAGTTCTTC.